The clone carrying this TCR beta chain appeared a single time. With 3 bases removed from V and 7 bases from J, the gap between germline ends came to 18 bases. CDR1 SSHAT and CDR2 FNYEAQ come from the germline V gene (reference sequence). This CDR3 comprises 15 residues. The data stem from a study of T cell responses to AZD1222 COVID-19 vaccine. Produced via immunoSEQ multiplex PCR; TCRdb's table is partial and in-frame only. The sample shows fewer than 120,000 clones, 81% of them seen only once. The sequenced sample was peripheral blood, obtained on day 0 of AZD1222 vaccination. The TCR originated in an adult in good health. The chain recombines TRBV7-7 with TRBJ2-5, with a tentative D call TRBD2 (5 bases). CDR3 sequence: CASSLASGPGGTQYF. CDR3 in DNA: TGTGCCAGCAGCTTGGCGAGCGGACCTGGTGGGACCCAGTACTTC.